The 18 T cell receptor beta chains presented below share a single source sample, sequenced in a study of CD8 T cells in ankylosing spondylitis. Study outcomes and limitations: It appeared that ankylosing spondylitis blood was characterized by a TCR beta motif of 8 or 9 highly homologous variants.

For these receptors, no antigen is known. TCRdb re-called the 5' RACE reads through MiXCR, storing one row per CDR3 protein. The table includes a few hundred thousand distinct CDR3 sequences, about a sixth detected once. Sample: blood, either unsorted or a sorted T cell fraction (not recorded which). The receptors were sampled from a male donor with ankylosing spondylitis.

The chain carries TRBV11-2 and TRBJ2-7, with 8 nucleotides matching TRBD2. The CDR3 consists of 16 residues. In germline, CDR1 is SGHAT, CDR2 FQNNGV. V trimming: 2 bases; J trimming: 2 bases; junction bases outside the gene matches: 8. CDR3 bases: TGTGCCAGCAGCTTATGGAGTACGGGAGGGCCCTACGAGCAGTACTTC. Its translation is CASSLWSTGGPYEQYF.

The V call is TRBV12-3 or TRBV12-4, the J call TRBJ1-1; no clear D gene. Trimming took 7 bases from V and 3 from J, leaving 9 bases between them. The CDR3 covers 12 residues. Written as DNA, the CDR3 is TGTGCCAGCACCATTGACTACACTGAAGCTTTCTTT. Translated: CASTIDYTEAFF.

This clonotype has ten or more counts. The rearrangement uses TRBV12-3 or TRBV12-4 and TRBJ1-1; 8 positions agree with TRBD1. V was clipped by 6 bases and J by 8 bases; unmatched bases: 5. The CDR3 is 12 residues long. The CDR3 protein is CASSRGTGEAFF. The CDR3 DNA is TGTGCCAGCAGCCGTGGGACAGGAGAAGCTTTCTTT.

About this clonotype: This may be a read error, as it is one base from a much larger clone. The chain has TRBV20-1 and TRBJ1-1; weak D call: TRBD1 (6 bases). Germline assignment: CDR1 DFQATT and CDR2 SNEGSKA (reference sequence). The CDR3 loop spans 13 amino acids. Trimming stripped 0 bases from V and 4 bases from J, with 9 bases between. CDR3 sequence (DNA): TGCAGTGCTAGAGAGGGGGCGGGCACTGAAGCTTTCTTT. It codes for CSAREGAGTEAFF.

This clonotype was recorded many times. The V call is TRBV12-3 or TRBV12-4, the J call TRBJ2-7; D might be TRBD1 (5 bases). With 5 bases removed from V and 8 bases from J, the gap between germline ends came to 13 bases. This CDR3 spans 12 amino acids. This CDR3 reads CASSLSGRQQYF. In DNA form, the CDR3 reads TGTGCCAGCAGTCTTTCAGGGCGGCAGCAGTACTTC.

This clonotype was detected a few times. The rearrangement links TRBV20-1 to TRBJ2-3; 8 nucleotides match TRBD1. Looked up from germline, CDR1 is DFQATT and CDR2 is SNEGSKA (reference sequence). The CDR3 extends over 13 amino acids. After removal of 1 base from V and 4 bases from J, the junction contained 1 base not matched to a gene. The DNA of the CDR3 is TGCAGTGCTAGAGGGACAGGGCCAGATACGCAGTATTTT. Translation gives CSARGTGPDTQYF.

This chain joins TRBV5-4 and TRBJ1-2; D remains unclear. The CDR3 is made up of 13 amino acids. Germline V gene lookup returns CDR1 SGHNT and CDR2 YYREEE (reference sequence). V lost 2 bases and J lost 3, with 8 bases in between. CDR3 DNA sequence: TGTGCCAGCAGCTTAGAGTCATACTATGGCTACACCTTC. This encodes CASSLESYYGYTF.

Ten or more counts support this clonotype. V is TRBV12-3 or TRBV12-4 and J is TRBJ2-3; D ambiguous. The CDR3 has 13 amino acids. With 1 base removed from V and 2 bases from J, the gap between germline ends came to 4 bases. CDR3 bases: TGTGCCAGCAGTTTAGTGGCCACAGATACGCAGTATTTT. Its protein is CASSLVATDTQYF.

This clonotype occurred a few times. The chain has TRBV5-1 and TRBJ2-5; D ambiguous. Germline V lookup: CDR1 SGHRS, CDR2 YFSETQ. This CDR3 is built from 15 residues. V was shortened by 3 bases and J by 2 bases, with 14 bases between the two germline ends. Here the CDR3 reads CASSSKRSSQETQYF. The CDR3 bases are TGCGCCAGCAGCTCGAAAAGGTCAAGTCAAGAGACCCAGTACTTC.

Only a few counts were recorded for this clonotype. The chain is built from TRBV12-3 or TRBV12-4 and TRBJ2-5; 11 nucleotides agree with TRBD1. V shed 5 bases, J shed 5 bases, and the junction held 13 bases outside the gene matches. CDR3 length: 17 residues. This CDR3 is CASSPWTGGREGETQYF. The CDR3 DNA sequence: TGTGCCAGCAGTCCTTGGACAGGGGGCCGAGAGGGTGAGACCCAGTACTTC.

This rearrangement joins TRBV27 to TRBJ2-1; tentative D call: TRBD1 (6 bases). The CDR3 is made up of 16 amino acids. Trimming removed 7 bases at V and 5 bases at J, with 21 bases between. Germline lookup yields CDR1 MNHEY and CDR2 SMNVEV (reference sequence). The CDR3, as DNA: TGTGCCAGCATCAAAGGGGGTTGGGGCGGGCACAATGAGCAGTTCTTC. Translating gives CASIKGGWGGHNEQFF.

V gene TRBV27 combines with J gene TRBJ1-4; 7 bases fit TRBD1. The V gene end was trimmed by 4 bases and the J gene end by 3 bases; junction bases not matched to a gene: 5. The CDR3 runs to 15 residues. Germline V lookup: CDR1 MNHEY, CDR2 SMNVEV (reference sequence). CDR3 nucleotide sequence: TGTGCCAGCAGTTCCTCCGGGACAGCTAATGAAAAACTGTTTTTT. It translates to CASSSSGTANEKLFF.

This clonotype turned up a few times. As DNA, the CDR3 is TGTGCCAGCAGTCCCCAAGCTAGCGGGGATGTACGGGGAGAGACCCAGTACTTC. Its protein is CASSPQASGDVRGETQYF. J is TRBJ2-5 and V is TRBV27; 9 nucleotides agree with TRBD2. This CDR3 has 18 residues. V gave up 5 bases and J gave up 4 bases; unmatched junction bases: 17. Germline V gene sequence: CDR1 MNHEY, CDR2 SMNVEV (reference sequence).

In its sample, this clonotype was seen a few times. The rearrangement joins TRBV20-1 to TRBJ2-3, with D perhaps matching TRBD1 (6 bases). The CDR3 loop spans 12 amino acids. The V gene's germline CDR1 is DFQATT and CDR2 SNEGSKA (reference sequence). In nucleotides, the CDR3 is TGCAGAGCAGACAGGAGCACAGATACGCAGTATTTT. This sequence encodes CRADRSTDTQYF.

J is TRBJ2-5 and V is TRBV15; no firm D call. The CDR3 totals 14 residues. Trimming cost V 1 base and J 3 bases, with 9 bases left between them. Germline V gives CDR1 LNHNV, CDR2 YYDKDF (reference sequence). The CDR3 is CATSRVDRKETQYF. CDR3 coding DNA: TGTGCCACCAGCAGAGTCGACCGAAAAGAGACCCAGTACTTC. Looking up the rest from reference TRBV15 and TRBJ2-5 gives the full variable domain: DAMVIQNPRYQVTQFGKPVTLSCSQTLNHNVMYWYQQKSSQAPKLLFHYYDKDFNNEADTPDNFQSRRPNTSFCFLDIRSPGLGDTAMYLCATSRVDRKETQYFGPGTRLLVL.

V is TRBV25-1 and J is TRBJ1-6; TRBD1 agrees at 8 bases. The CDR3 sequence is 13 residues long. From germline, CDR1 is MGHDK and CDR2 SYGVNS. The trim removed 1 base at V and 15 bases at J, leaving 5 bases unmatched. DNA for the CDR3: TGTGCCAGCAGTGAATTAGGTGGACAGGGCCTCCACTTT. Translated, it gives CASSELGGQGLHF.

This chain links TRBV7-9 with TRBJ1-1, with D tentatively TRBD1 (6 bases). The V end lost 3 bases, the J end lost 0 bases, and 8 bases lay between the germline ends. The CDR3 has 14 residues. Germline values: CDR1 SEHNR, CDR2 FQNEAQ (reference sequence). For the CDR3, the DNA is TGTGCCAGCAGCTTGGGACACCTGAACACTGAAGCTTTCTTT. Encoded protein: CASSLGHLNTEAFF.

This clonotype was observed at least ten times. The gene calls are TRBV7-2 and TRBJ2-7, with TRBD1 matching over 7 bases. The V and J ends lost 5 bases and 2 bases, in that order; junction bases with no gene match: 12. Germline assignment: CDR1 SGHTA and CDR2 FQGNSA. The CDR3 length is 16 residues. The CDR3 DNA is TGTGCCAGCAGCAGAAGGACAGGAAATTATCCCTACGAGCAGTACTTC. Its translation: CASSRRTGNYPYEQYF.